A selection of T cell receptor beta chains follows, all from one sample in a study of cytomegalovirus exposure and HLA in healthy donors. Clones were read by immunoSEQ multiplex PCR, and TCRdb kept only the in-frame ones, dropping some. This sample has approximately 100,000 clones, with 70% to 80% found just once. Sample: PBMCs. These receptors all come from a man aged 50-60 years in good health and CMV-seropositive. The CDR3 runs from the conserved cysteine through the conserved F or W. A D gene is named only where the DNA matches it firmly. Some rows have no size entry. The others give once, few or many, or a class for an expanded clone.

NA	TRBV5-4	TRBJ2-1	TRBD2	CASRYNNPSGYNEQFF	TGTGCCAGCAGATATAACAACCCTAGCGGATACAATGAGCAGTTCTTC
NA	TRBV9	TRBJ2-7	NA	CASSVVPTAADEQYF	TGTGCCAGCAGCGTAGTACCCACCGCCGCGGACGAGCAGTACTTC
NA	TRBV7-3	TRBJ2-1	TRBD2	CASSLRSGGANEQFF	TGTGCCAGCAGCTTAAGGAGCGGGGGGGCCAATGAGCAGTTCTTC
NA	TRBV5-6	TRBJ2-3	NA	CASSLGLARVTDTQYF	TGTGCCAGCAGCTTGGGGCTAGCGAGGGTCACAGATACGCAGTATTTT
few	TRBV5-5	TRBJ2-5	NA	CASSLVQGPETQYF	TGTGCCAGCAGCTTGGTCCAGGGGCCAGAGACCCAGTACTTC
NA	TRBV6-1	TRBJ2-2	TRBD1	CASRGRGLSTGELFF	TGTGCCAGCAGAGGCAGGGGGCTGAGCACCGGGGAGCTGTTTTTT
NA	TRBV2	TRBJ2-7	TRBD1	CASSGQGTSEQYF	TGTGCCAGCAGTGGACAGGGGACCTCCGAGCAGTACTTC
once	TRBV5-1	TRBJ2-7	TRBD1	CASSYPRGTGAYEQYF	TGCGCCAGCAGCTACCCCCGTGGGACAGGGGCCTACGAGCAGTACTTC
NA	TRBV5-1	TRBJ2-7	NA	CASSSGLRTAYEQYF	TGCGCCAGCAGCTCGGGACTCAGGACGGCCTACGAGCAGTACTTC
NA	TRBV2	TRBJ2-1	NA	CASSAQAEGEQFF	TGTGCCAGCAGTGCCCAAGCGGAGGGTGAGCAGTTCTTC
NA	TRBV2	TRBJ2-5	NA	CASIPDGGETQYF	TGTGCCAGCATCCCCGACGGGGGAGAGACCCAGTACTTC
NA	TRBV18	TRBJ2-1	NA	CASRTGTSNEQFF	TGTGCCAGCAGAACCGGGACTTCGAATGAGCAGTTCTTC
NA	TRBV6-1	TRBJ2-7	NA	CASSEQSGRSYEQYF	TGTGCCAGCAGTGAACAGTCAGGCAGGTCCTACGAGCAGTACTTC
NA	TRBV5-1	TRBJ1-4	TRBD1	CASSRTGTGGVYGEKLFF	TGCGCCAGCAGCAGGACCGGGACAGGGGGAGTTTATGGTGAAAAACTGTTTTTT
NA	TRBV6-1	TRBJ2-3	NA	CASSRGGLTDTQYF	TGTGCCAGCAGTAGGGGGGGGCTCACAGATACGCAGTATTTT
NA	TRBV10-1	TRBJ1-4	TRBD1	CASSRGGDGEKLFF	TGCGCCAGCAGTAGAGGGGGCGACGGTGAAAAACTGTTTTTT
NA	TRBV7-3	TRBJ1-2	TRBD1	CASSLTLTGGYGYTF	TGTGCCAGCAGCTTAACCCTTACAGGGGGCTATGGCTACACCTTC
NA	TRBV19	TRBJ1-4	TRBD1	CASSTDRGVEKLFF	TGTGCCAGTAGTACAGACAGGGGCGTTGAAAAACTGTTTTTT
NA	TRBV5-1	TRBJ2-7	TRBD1	CASGSSGTGYEQYF	TGCGCCAGCGGCTCCTCCGGGACAGGATACGAGCAGTACTTC
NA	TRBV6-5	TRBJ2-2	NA	CASSYEVFNTGELFF	TGTGCCAGCAGTTACGAGGTCTTTAACACCGGGGAGCTGTTTTTT
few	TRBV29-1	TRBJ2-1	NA	CSGSSYNEQFF	TGCAGCGGGAGCTCCTACAATGAGCAGTTCTTC
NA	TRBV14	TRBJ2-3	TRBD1	CASSPRGGGTQYF	TGTGCCAGCAGCCCCCGAGGGGGCGGTACGCAGTATTTT
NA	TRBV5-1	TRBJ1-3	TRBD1	CASSLTGSSSGNTIYF	TGCGCCAGCAGTTTGACAGGGTCTTCATCTGGAAACACCATATATTTT
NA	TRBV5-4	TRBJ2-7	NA	CASSVDSYEQYF	TGTGCCAGCAGCGTCGACAGCTACGAGCAGTACTTC
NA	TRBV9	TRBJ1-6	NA	CASSPHLTPGGSPLHF	TGTGCCAGCAGTCCTCATTTGACCCCGGGGGGTTCACCCCTCCACTTT
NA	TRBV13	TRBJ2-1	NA	CASSLGGGSSYNEQFF	TGTGCCAGCAGCCTAGGGGGGGGGAGCTCCTACAATGAGCAGTTCTTC
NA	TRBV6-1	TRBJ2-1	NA	CASIRDMGRDEQFF	TGTGCCAGCATTCGGGACATGGGGAGGGATGAGCAGTTCTTC
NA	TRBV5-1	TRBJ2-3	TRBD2	CASSRQGAGGPEDTQYF	TGCGCCAGCAGCCGACAGGGAGCGGGAGGGCCGGAAGATACGCAGTATTTT
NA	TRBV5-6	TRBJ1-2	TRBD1	CASSFGQGYTF	TGTGCCAGCAGCTTTGGACAGGGGTACACCTTC
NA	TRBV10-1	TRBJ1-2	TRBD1	CASSEGTAPYGYTF	TGTGCCAGCAGTGAGGGGACAGCACCGTATGGCTACACCTTC
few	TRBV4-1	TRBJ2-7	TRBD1	CASTHMGGTGQYEQYF	TGCGCCAGCACCCATATGGGCGGGACAGGGCAATACGAGCAGTACTTC
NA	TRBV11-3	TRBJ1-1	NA	CASSPPGLRGMNTEAFF	TGTGCCAGCAGCCCCCCGGGACTCCGGGGAATGAACACTGAAGCTTTCTTT
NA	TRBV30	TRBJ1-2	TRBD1	CAWSAQGAHRGYTF	TGTGCCTGGAGTGCACAGGGGGCGCATCGAGGCTACACCTTC
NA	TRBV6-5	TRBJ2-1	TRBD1	CASRSQQGTYNEQFF	TGTGCCAGCAGATCTCAACAGGGGACGTACAATGAGCAGTTCTTC
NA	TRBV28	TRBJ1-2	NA	CASRLQGKGGYGYTF	TGTGCCAGCAGGCTTCAGGGTAAGGGAGGATATGGCTACACCTTC
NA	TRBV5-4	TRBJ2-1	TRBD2	CASTSGRFNEQFF	TGTGCCAGTACTAGCGGGAGGTTCAATGAGCAGTTCTTC
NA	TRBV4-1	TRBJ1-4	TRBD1	CASSQKGQPGQNEKLFF	TGCGCCAGCAGCCAAAAAGGCCAGCCGGGACAGAATGAAAAACTGTTTTTT
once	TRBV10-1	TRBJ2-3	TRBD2	CASSGSRPGRGVSTDTQYF	TGCGCCAGCAGTGGATCCCGCCCGGGGCGGGGGGTTTCCACAGATACGCAGTATTTT
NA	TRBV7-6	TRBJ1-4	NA	CASSLEGQANEKLFF	TGTGCCAGCAGCTTAGAGGGGCAGGCTAATGAAAAACTGTTTTTT
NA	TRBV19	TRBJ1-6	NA	CASSTARPSSYNSPLHF	TGTGCCAGTAGTACGGCCAGGCCGAGCTCCTATAATTCACCCCTCCACTTT
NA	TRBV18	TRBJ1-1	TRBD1	CASSPPTGRVNTEAFF	TGTGCCAGCTCACCACCGACAGGGCGGGTGAACACTGAAGCTTTCTTT
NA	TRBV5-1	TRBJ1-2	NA	CASRWGQAPYGYTF	TGCGCCAGCCGGTGGGGGCAGGCTCCCTACGGCTACACCTTC
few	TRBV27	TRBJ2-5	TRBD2	CASSLVAGGTQYF	TGTGCCAGCAGTCTGGTCGCGGGGGGGACCCAGTACTTC
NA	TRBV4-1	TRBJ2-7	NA	CASSQERARPGYEQYF	TGCGCCAGCAGCCAAGAGAGAGCGCGTCCGGGGTACGAGCAGTACTTC
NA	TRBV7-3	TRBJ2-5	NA	CASSLKSGVEQYF	TGTGCCAGCAGCTTAAAATCGGGGGTGGAGCAGTACTTC
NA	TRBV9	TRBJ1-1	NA	CASSVGAGGLNTEAFF	TGTGCCAGCAGCGTGGGGGCGGGGGGCTTGAACACTGAAGCTTTCTTT
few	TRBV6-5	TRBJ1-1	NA	CASSPNGALNTEAFF	TGTGCCAGCAGCCCCAATGGAGCCTTGAACACTGAAGCTTTCTTT
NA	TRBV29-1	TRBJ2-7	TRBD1	CSVELARQGYEQYF	TGCAGCGTTGAACTAGCAAGACAGGGATACGAGCAGTACTTC
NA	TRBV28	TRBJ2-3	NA	CATLDRHGTDTQYF	TGTGCCACTCTTGACAGGCATGGAACAGATACGCAGTATTTT
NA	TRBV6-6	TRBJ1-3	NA	CASSYLGNSGNTIYF	TGTGCCAGCAGTTACCTCGGGAACTCTGGAAACACCATATATTTT
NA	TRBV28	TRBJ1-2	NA	CASSLNMPVQGIGYGYTF	TGTGCCAGCAGTTTAAATATGCCGGTGCAGGGTATAGGCTATGGCTACACCTTC
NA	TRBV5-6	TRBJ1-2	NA	CASSLIGAGNYGYTF	TGTGCCAGCAGCCTGATTGGTGCGGGGAACTATGGCTACACCTTC
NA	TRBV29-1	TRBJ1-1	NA	CSASIVGGAFF	TGCAGCGCCTCAATAGTCGGGGGAGCTTTCTTT
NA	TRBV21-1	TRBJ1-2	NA	CASSKTPDSLYGYTF	TGTGCCAGCAGCAAAACCCCCGACAGCCTCTATGGCTACACCTTC
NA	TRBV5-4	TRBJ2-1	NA	CASSSWRVNEQFF	TGTGCCAGCAGCTCCTGGCGGGTTAATGAGCAGTTCTTC